These 7 T cell receptor beta chains originate from one sample sequenced in a study of blood T cell repertoires in COVID-19. Repertoires were generated with immunoSEQ multiplex PCR, while TCRdb's copy carries only in-frame clones and drops some. The data contain roughly 160,000 clones, more than 75% of them singletons. The sequenced sample consisted of peripheral blood. These receptors all come from a woman of 80 years or more with COVID-19, enrolled during active disease.

In its sample, this clone was seen once. The chain combines TRBV5-1 with TRBJ1-1, with D perhaps matching TRBD1 (6 bases). This CDR3 comprises 13 residues. Trimming removed 0 bases at V and 8 bases at J, with 11 bases between. Germline V gene data show CDR1 as SGHRS and CDR2 as YFSETQ. CDR3 in DNA: TGCGCCAGCAGCTTGGCCTGGACAGAAGAAGCTTTCTTT. Protein product: CASSLAWTEEAFF.

The CDR3 loop is CASSTWTGGWGQYF. DNA for the CDR3: TGTGCCAGCAGCACCTGGACAGGGGGCTGGGGGCAGTACTTC. This chain connects TRBV11-2 to TRBJ2-7, with 11 bases identical to TRBD1. Unmatched junction bases numbered 9, after V lost 5 bases and J lost 9 bases. The CDR3 has 14 residues. Germline lookup yields CDR1 SGHAT and CDR2 FQNNGV.

This rearrangement joins TRBV27 to TRBJ1-3; a weak D match, TRBD1 (6 bases). Trimming shortened V by 7 bases and J by 2 bases, and 9 bases separated the two germline ends. Germline CDR1 and CDR2: MNHEY and SMNVEV (reference sequence). The CDR3 extends over 13 amino acids. The CDR3 is CASKAGAGNTIYF. The CDR3 DNA follows: TGTGCCAGCAAGGCAGGGGCTGGAAACACCATATATTTT.

The J gene is TRBJ2-7, the V gene TRBV10-3; TRBD1 matches 8 bases. Germline V lookup: CDR1 ENHRY, CDR2 SYGVKD. The CDR3 loop spans 13 amino acids. The J segment lost 6 bases and the V segment lost 10 bases, leaving 11 bases of the junction unmatched. This CDR3 reads CATQQGGVSEQYF. CDR3 nucleotide sequence: TGTGCCACCCAACAGGGGGGAGTTAGCGAGCAGTACTTC.

The V call is TRBV27, the J call TRBJ2-7; 9 nucleotides agree with TRBD1. The trim removed 5 bases at V and 3 bases at J, leaving 8 bases unmatched. There are 15 residues in the CDR3. The V gene's germline CDR1 is MNHEY and CDR2 SMNVEV (reference sequence). The CDR3 DNA is TGTGCCAGCAGTCCAGCCGGGACAGGGAACTACGAGCAGTACTTC. Its protein is CASSPAGTGNYEQYF.

V is TRBV28 and J is TRBJ1-1; 7 bases align to TRBD1. CDR3 size: 15 residues. Unmatched junction bases numbered 7, after V lost 6 bases and J lost 0 bases. Germline CDR1 is MDHEN and CDR2 is SYDVKM. CDR3 nucleotide sequence: TGTGCCAGCAGCAGGGACAGTCAGGTGAACACTGAAGCTTTCTTT. Protein: CASSRDSQVNTEAFF.

CDR3 residues: CAGGAGRAYAGELFF. For the CDR3, the DNA is TGTGCCGGCGGGGCAGGGAGGGCCTACGCCGGGGAGCTGTTTTTT. This chain uses TRBV6-5 with TRBJ2-2; 7 bases align to TRBD2. This CDR3 has 15 amino acids. Germline lookup yields CDR1 MNHEY and CDR2 SVGAGI. V lost 11 bases and J lost 6; bases outside the gene matches: 15.